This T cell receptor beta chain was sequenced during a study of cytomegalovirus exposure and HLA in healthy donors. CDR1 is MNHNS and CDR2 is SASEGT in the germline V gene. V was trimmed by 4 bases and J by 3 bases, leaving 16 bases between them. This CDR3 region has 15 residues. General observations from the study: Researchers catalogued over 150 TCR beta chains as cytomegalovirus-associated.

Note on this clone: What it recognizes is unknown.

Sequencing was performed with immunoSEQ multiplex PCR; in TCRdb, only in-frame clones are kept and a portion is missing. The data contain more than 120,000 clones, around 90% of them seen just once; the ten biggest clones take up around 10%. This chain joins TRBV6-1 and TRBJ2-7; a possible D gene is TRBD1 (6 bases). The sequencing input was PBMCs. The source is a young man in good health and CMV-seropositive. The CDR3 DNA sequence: TGTGCCAGCAGTGCAGGTACAGGGTTACTCTACGAGCAGTACTTC. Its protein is CASSAGTGLLYEQYF.